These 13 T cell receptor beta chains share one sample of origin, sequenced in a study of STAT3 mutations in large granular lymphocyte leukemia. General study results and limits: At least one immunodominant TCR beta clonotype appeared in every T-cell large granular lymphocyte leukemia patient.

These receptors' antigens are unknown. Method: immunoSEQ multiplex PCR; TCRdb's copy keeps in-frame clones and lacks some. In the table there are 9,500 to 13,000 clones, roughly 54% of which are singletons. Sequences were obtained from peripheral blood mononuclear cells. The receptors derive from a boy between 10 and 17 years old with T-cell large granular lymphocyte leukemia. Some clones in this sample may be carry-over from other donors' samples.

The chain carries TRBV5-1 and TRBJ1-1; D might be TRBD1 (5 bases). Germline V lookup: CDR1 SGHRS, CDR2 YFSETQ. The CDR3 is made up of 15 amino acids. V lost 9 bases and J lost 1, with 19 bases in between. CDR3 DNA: TGCGCCACCAAGGCTAAAGGACACCCGAACACTGAAGCTTTCTTT. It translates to CATKAKGHPNTEAFF. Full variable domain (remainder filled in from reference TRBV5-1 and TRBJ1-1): KAGVTQTPRYLIKTRGQQVTLSCSPISGHRSVSWYQQTPGQGLQFLFEYFSETQRNKGNFPGRFSGRQFSNSRSEMNVSTLELGDSALYLCATKAKGHPNTEAFFGQGTRLTVV.

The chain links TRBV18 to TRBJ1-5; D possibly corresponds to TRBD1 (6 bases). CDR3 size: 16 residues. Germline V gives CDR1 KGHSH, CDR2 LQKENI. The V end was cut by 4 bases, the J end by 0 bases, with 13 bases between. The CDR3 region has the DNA TGTGCCAGCTCACTACAGGGTTTTTATAGCAATCAGCCCCAGCATTTT. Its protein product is CASSLQGFYSNQPQHF.

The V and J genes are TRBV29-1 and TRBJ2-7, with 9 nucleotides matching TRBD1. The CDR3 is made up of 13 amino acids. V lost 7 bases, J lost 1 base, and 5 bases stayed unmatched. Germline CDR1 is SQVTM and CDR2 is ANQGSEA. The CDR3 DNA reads TGCAGCGCCGGACAGGGGATTTCCTACGAGCAGTACTTC. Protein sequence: CSAGQGISYEQYF.

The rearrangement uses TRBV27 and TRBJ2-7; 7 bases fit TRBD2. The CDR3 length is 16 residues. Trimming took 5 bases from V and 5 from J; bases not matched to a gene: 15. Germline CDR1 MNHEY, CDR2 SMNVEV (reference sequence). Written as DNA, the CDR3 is TGTGCCAGCAGTGCCTTGCGGCGGGAGAATATCAACGAGCAGTACTTC. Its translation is CASSALRRENINEQYF.

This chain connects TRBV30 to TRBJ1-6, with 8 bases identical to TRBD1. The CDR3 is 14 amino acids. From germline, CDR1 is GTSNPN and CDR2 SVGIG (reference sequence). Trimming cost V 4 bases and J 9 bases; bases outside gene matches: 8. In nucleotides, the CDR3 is TGTGCCTGGAACGGACAGGGACGGGGTTCACCCCTCCACTTT. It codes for CAWNGQGRGSPLHF. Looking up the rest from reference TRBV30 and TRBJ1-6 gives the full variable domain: SQTIHQWPATLVQPVGSPLSLECTVEGTSNPNLYWYRQAAGRGLQLLFYSVGIGQISSEVPQNLSASRPQDRQFILSSKKLLLSDSGFYLCAWNGQGRGSPLHFGNGTRLTVT.

In nucleotides, the CDR3 is TGCGCCAGCAGCTTCGGCCTAGAATCAGATACGCAGTATTTT. This translates into CASSFGLESDTQYF. The rearrangement links TRBV5-1 to TRBJ2-3; D not resolved. Germline loops: CDR1 SGHRS, CDR2 YFSETQ. The CDR3 has 14 amino acids. V dropped 2 bases and J dropped 4 bases, with 11 bases sitting between them.

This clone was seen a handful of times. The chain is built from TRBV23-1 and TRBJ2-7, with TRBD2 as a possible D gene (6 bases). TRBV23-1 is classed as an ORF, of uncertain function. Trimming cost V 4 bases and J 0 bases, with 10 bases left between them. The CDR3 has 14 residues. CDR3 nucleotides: TGCGCCAGCAGTCCTAGCGCCGACTCCTACGAGCAGTACTTC. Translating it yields CASSPSADSYEQYF.

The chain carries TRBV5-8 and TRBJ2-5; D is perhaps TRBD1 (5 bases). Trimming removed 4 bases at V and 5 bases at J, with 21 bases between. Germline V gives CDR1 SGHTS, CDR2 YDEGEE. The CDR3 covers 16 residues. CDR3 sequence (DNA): TGTGCCAGCAGCCTGGTGAAGGCCAGGGCTATGGAGACCCAGTACTTC. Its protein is CASSLVKARAMETQYF.

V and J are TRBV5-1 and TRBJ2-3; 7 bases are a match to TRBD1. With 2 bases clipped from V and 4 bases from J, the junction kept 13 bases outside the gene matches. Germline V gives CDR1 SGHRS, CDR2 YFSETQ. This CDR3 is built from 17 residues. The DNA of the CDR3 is TGCGCCAGCAGCTTTATGACAGGGTATCTTTTATCAGATACGCAGTATTTT. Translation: CASSFMTGYLLSDTQYF.

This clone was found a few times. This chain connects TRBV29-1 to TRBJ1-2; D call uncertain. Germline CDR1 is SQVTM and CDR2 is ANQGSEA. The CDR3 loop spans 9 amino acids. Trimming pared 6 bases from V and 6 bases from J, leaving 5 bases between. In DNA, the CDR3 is TGCAGCGTAGCGGATGGCTACACCTTC. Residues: CSVADGYTF.

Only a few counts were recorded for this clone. In nucleotides, the CDR3 is TGCGCCAGCAGCTTGGCCACGAGCTTCACAGATACGCAGTATTTT. Protein product: CASSLATSFTDTQYF. The chain joins TRBV5-1 to TRBJ2-3; D unclear. The germline V gene has CDR1 SGHRS and CDR2 YFSETQ. V lost 0 bases and J 2 bases, leaving 10 bases between the germline ends. The CDR3 consists of 15 residues.

The CDR3 region is CASSLGTFYEQYF. The DNA for the CDR3 is TGTGCCAGCAGTTTGGGGACCTTCTACGAGCAGTACTTC. The J gene is TRBJ2-7, the V gene TRBV28; D could derive from TRBD1 or TRBD2 (5 bases each). The CDR3 runs 13 residues. CDR1 is MDHEN, CDR2 SYDVKM, per germline. V gave up 3 bases and J gave up 3 bases, with 9 bases separating them.

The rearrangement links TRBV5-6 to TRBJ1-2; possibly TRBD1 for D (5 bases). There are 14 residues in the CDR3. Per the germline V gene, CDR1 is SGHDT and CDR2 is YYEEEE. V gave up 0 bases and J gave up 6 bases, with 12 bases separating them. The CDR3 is CASSLVGGGNGYTF. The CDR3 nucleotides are TGTGCCAGCAGCTTGGTCGGGGGAGGTAATGGCTACACCTTC.